This is a list of T cell receptor beta chains from one sample in a study of T cells in Graves' hyperthyroidism and ophthalmopathy. One entry per CDR3 protein results from TCRdb running MiXCR on the multiplex PCR reads. The data contain 550,000 to 700,000 distinct CDR3 sequences, 35% to 55% of them singletons. Sequencing input: peripheral blood or thyroid tissue (not recorded which). The receptor set was obtained from an adult woman with Graves' disease, either hyperthyroidism or ophthalmopathy (not recorded which). Each CDR3 is given with its conserved first and last residue.

j_call | v_call | cdr3_aa
TRBJ1-2 | TRBV3-1 | CASSQDLSGYTF
TRBJ2-7 | TRBV7-9 | CASSKNPTGGYEQYF
TRBJ2-7 | TRBV7-3 | CASSLTASGASEQYF
TRBJ2-7 | TRBV10-2 | CASNGGSEMVPREQYF
TRBJ1-6 | TRBV15 | CAASSRLPDDNSPLHF
TRBJ2-2 | TRBV29-1 | CSVVSGRGSGELFF
TRBJ2-2 | TRBV5-1 | CASSLDGGRELFF
TRBJ2-3 | TRBV7-3 | CASSSEYLMGDTQYF
TRBJ1-1 | TRBV6-5 | CASRAPGQVNTEAFF
TRBJ2-2 | TRBV2 | CASSVYSLTGELFF
TRBJ2-2 | TRBV5-1 | CASSVDWARAGELFF
TRBJ1-4 | TRBV7-6 | CASSPGTGVNEKLFF
TRBJ1-5 | TRBV12-3/TRBV12-4 | CASSPTRGQPQHF
TRBJ1-5 | TRBV2 | CATRDSNQPQHF
TRBJ1-1 | TRBV10-1 | CASKAGSDTEAFF
TRBJ1-5 | TRBV7-2 | CASSYAGGNQPQHF
TRBJ1-5 | TRBV7-9 | CASSLDLGAHQPQHF
TRBJ1-6 | TRBV10-3 | CAITQGGLAALHF
TRBJ1-1 | TRBV29-1 | CSVRRDQNTEAFF
TRBJ2-5 | TRBV7-2 | CASSEPGTQYF
TRBJ1-1 | TRBV5-1 | CASSAQDRGTEAFF
NA | TRBV7-9 | CASGLPAGQGHYNEQFF
TRBJ1-2 | TRBV6-1 | CASSEESLLFYGYTF
TRBJ1-2 | TRBV2 | CASRGPGQGYTF
TRBJ2-2 | TRBV9 | CASSGQILTGELFF
TRBJ1-1 | TRBV15 | CATSRKGAWGTEAFF
TRBJ2-1 | TRBV7-9 | CASKRQGEYNEQFF
TRBJ1-3 | TRBV25-1 | CASGGTHSGNTIYF
TRBJ1-1 | TRBV7-2 | CASSSKWEFRDSEAFF
TRBJ1-5 | TRBV2 | CASSEDGDRVTDQPQHF
TRBJ1-6 | TRBV6-1 | CASRGRRGVSPLHF
TRBJ2-5 | TRBV5-6 | CASRLLTGSPETQYF
TRBJ1-1 | TRBV14 | CASSRPSGQGTPLTEAFF
TRBJ2-5 | TRBV7-2 | CASSSRQGEAAQYF
TRBJ1-4 | TRBV14 | CASSQVPGTNEKLFF
TRBJ1-3 | TRBV20-1 | CSARTRNSGNTIYF
TRBJ2-6 | TRBV7-9 | CASRLGDNAGANVLTF
TRBJ1-1 | TRBV7-9 | CASSLLGYGAFF
TRBJ1-2 | TRBV28 | CASSFRYGYTF
TRBJ2-5 | TRBV6-1 | CASRPPRGTQYF
TRBJ1-1 | TRBV5-1 | CASSLVVGSENTEAFF
TRBJ2-5 | TRBV4-3 | CASSQNADRGAQYF
TRBJ1-2 | TRBV2 | CASSWLLYGYTF
TRBJ2-6 | TRBV14 | CASSPGDGANVLTF
TRBJ2-2 | TRBV7-9 | CASGPQAGGNTGELFF
TRBJ1-5 | TRBV6-6 | CASSPRQGGDQPQHF
TRBJ2-7 | TRBV6-5 | CASSKGTFKLDEQYF
TRBJ1-6 | TRBV20-1 | CSARDRTGFGSYNSPLHF
TRBJ2-7 | TRBV20-1 | CSARDPGKHYEQYF
TRBJ1-2 | TRBV5-4 | CASSSGTWGRTYYGYTF
TRBJ2-5 | TRBV24-1 | CATSCRDHQETQYF
TRBJ2-7 | TRBV7-9 | CASSPASLKRGSYEQYF